The 30 T cell receptor beta chains reported below all come from one sample, sequenced in a study of beta chain features in type 1 diabetes. Reverse transcribing all isolated RNA meant expressed TCRB transcripts were sequenced. Measured with immunoSEQ multiplex PCR; TCRdb has only the in-frame clones, and not every one. There are some 150,000 clones in the sample; around 10% occur only once, and about 1.9% lies in the top ten. Input material: central memory CD4+ T cells from blood. The receptor set was obtained from a young man in good health.

Comments on this clone: This may arise from a read error, as a much more abundant clone is one base away. The same CDR3 also results from other DNA sequences found in this sample. This sequence joins TRBV14 and TRBJ1-1, with D possibly matching TRBD1 (6 bases). V lost 1 base, J lost 1 base, and 10 bases lay in between. This CDR3 comprises 15 residues. Germline assignment: CDR1 SGHDN and CDR2 FVKESK. The CDR3 DNA follows: TGTGCCAGCAGCCAAGTAGCAGGGGCGAACACTGAAGCTTTCTTT. Amino acid sequence: CASSQVAGANTEAFF.

The sample holds a few counts of this clone. The chain links TRBV6-5 to TRBJ2-3, with D perhaps matching TRBD2 (5 bases). Germline V lookup: CDR1 MNHEY, CDR2 SVGAGI. The V gene lost 5 bases and the J gene lost 6 bases, with 9 bases spanning the gap. The CDR3 spans 12 residues. Written as DNA, the CDR3 is TGTGCCAGCAGTCAACGGAGGGATACGCAGTATTTT. Translated, it gives CASSQRRDTQYF.

This clone showed up just a few times. The rearrangement uses TRBV9 and TRBJ2-1, with 8 bases matching TRBD1. The germline gives CDR1 SGDLS, CDR2 YYNGEE. J lost 4 bases, V lost 0 bases, and 6 bases had no gene match. The CDR3 loop spans 16 amino acids. The CDR3 DNA sequence: TGTGCCAGCAGCGTAGAACAGGGGGGCCCTTACAATGAGCAGTTCTTC. Protein product: CASSVEQGGPYNEQFF.

This clone was observed a handful of times. The genes are TRBV9 and TRBJ2-7, with TRBD2 matching 10 bases. Germline V lookup: CDR1 SGDLS, CDR2 YYNGEE. The J segment lost 1 base and the V segment lost 5 bases, leaving 9 bases of the junction unmatched. This CDR3 has 16 residues. CDR3 in amino acids: CASSPGLAAISYEQYF. CDR3 DNA sequence: TGTGCCAGCAGTCCAGGACTAGCGGCGATATCCTACGAGCAGTACTTC.

This clone has more than one count but fewer than ten. The V gene is TRBV5-5, the J gene TRBJ1-1, with D hard to call. V lost 0 bases, J lost 5 bases, and 11 bases lay in between. The CDR3 totals 14 residues. Germline-derived CDR1 and CDR2 are SGHKS and YYEKEE (reference sequence). The CDR3 DNA reads as TGTGCCAGCAGCTTGGCTCGGACGGAGACTGAAGCTTTCTTT. Its protein is CASSLARTETEAFF.

The sample holds a few counts of this clone. In the same sample, other DNA sequences code for this CDR3. V is TRBV7-2 and J is TRBJ2-7; 12 bases line up with TRBD1. The CDR3 runs to 14 residues. In germline, CDR1 is SGHTA, CDR2 FQGNSA. V lost 4 bases and J lost 7; bases outside the gene matches: 5. The CDR3 nucleotides read TGTGCCAGCAGCTCAGGGACAGGGGGCGCGGAGCAGTACTTC. Translated, it gives CASSSGTGGAEQYF.

The sample holds many counts of this clone. The chain joins TRBV18 to TRBJ2-1; D gene ambiguous. The V gene lost 4 bases and the J gene lost 6 bases, with 7 bases spanning the gap. Germline lookup yields CDR1 KGHSH and CDR2 LQKENI. CDR3 length: 12 residues. The CDR3 spells CASSRSGNEQFF. The DNA for the CDR3 is TGTGCCAGCTCACGTTCCGGCAATGAGCAGTTCTTC.

This clone was found a few times. In DNA, the CDR3 is TGCGCCAGCAGCCACCCTGGGATCTCCTACGAGCAGTACTTC. This translates into CASSHPGISYEQYF. The chain has TRBV4-1 and TRBJ2-7; D is unresolved. The CDR3 consists of 14 residues. Trimming stripped 3 bases from V and 0 bases from J, with 9 bases between. Germline loops: CDR1 MGHRA, CDR2 YSYEKL.

The chain has TRBV30 and TRBJ2-3; 9 nucleotides line up with TRBD2. With V trimmed by 4 bases and J by 0 bases, 5 bases remained unmatched. This CDR3 has 15 residues. CDR1 GTSNPN and CDR2 SVGIG come from the germline V gene (reference sequence). CDR3 coding DNA: TGTGCCTGGACCGGACTAGCGCTTAGCACAGATACGCAGTATTTT. Its translation is CAWTGLALSTDTQYF.

In this sample, this clone turned up a few times. One end of the junction fails to match germline, which may point to a read error. The sample holds other DNA sequences that translate to the same CDR3. The chain combines TRBV12-5 with TRBJ2-3; 7 positions match TRBD1. CDR1 is LGHNT and CDR2 is FRNRAP in the germline V gene. The CDR3 runs 15 residues. The CDR3 DNA follows: TGTGCTAGTGGGTTGGTACATGGGACAGCCGATACGCAGTATTTT. Its translation: CASGLVHGTADTQYF.

J is TRBJ2-3 and V is TRBV7-9; possible D gene TRBD1, 6 bases. CDR1 SEHNR and CDR2 FQNEAQ come from the germline V gene (reference sequence). CDR3 length: 13 amino acids. Between the trimmed V and J ends, which lost 3 bases and 5 bases, there was a span of 9 bases. The CDR3 bases are TGTGCCAGCAGCTTCCAGGGGAGAGATACGCAGTATTTT. It specifies CASSFQGRDTQYF.

This clone was counted only a few times. CDR3 in amino acids: CAMGTGKKGYTF. As DNA, the CDR3 is TGTGCCATGGGGACAGGGAAGAAGGGCTACACCTTC. The chain joins TRBV28 to TRBJ1-2; 9 bases match TRBD1. V lost 10 bases and J lost 8; bases outside the gene matches: 8. The germline V gene has CDR1 MDHEN and CDR2 SYDVKM. This CDR3 is built from 12 residues.

This clone was seen a few times. V usage is TRBV29-1 and J usage is TRBJ2-3; 8 nucleotides align to TRBD1. Trimming removed 4 bases from V and 5 bases from J; junction bases left unmatched: 5. The CDR3 contains 13 residues. CDR1 is SQVTM, CDR2 ANQGSEA, per germline. CDR3 sequence reads: CSVATGVGDTQYF. CDR3 DNA: TGCAGCGTTGCGACAGGGGTTGGAGATACGCAGTATTTT.

This clone was seen more than once but under ten times. This chain links TRBV9 with TRBJ2-7, with TRBD1 matching 7 bases. This CDR3 has 14 residues. Germline V gene sequence: CDR1 SGDLS, CDR2 YYNGEE. V was clipped by 3 bases and J by 3 bases; unmatched bases: 6. CDR3 bases: TGTGCCAGCAGCGCCTCGGGACAGTTCTACGAGCAGTACTTC. This encodes CASSASGQFYEQYF.

This clone was detected only a few times. The J gene is TRBJ2-4, the V gene TRBV28; TRBD1 agrees at 8 bases. Trimming at V came to 5 bases and at J to 8 bases, leaving 5 bases not matched to a gene. Germline-derived CDR1 and CDR2 are MDHEN and SYDVKM. The CDR3 length is 13 residues. The CDR3 coding sequence is TGTGCCAGCAGTCCCACGGACAGGGACATTCAGTACTTC. The encoded protein is CASSPTDRDIQYF.

This clone has more than one count but fewer than ten. The rearrangement joins TRBV10-3 to TRBJ1-2; D perhaps matches TRBD1 (6 bases). Trimming shortened V by 2 bases and J by 8 bases, and 12 bases separated the two germline ends. The CDR3 consists of 13 residues. CDR1 and CDR2 (germline): ENHRY, SYGVKD. The CDR3 DNA sequence: TGTGCCATCAGTGAGAGGGCAGGGGACGGCTACACCTTC. It translates to CAISERAGDGYTF.

The chain uses TRBV10-3 and TRBJ2-1; maybe TRBD2 (6 bases). CDR1 is ENHRY, CDR2 SYGVKD, per germline. Trimming removed 4 bases at V and 2 bases at J, with 12 bases between. The length of the CDR3 is 15 residues. The CDR3 loop reads CAISALASTYNEQFF. The CDR3 DNA is TGTGCCATCAGTGCTCTAGCGTCCACCTACAATGAGCAGTTCTTC.

This clone came up once. J is TRBJ2-3 and V is TRBV4-1; perhaps TRBD1 as D (6 bases). This CDR3 comprises 13 residues. The germline V and J ends were trimmed by 3 bases and 3 bases, with 7 bases remaining between them. Germline values: CDR1 MGHRA, CDR2 YSYEKL. This chain's CDR3 is CASSHQGTDTQYF. The CDR3 DNA follows: TGCGCCAGCAGCCATCAGGGGACAGATACGCAGTATTTT.

This clone was picked up a small number of times. V usage is TRBV5-4 and J usage is TRBJ2-7; D may be TRBD1 or TRBD2 (5 bases each). CDR3 size: 13 residues. Between the trimmed V and J ends, which lost 0 bases and 7 bases, there was a span of 11 bases. Germline CDR1 SGHNT, CDR2 YYREEE (reference sequence). CDR3 nucleotides: TGTGCCAGCAGCTTGGCAGGGCCGGGGGAGCAGTACTTC. Translation gives CASSLAGPGEQYF.

The rearrangement links TRBV5-1 to TRBJ1-4; tentative D call: TRBD1 (6 bases). Trimming cost V 1 base and J 8 bases, with 15 bases left between them. Germline V gene sequence: CDR1 SGHRS, CDR2 YFSETQ. The CDR3 length is 15 residues. The CDR3 protein is CASSLSHRVDEKLFF. CDR3 nucleotides: TGCGCCAGCAGCTTGAGTCACAGGGTCGACGAAAAACTGTTTTTT.

DNA for the CDR3: TGTGCCAGCAGCTGGACTAGCTTCTACGAGCAGTACTTC. Translated, it gives CASSWTSFYEQYF. The chain is built from TRBV7-2 and TRBJ2-7; TRBD2 aligns across 8 bases. Trimming removed 4 bases from V and 3 bases from J; junction bases left unmatched: 2. The CDR3 has 13 residues. From germline, CDR1 is SGHTA and CDR2 FQGNSA.

This clone was seen more than once but under ten times. The chain recombines TRBV7-9 with TRBJ1-2; D call uncertain. The V and J ends lost 0 bases and 7 bases respectively, with 6 bases between them. CDR3 size: 12 residues. Germline assignment: CDR1 SEHNR and CDR2 FQNEAQ (reference sequence). As DNA, the CDR3 is TGTGCCAGCAGCTTAGCTGAGGGTGGCTACACCTTC. It is translated as CASSLAEGGYTF.

This clone was recorded a few times. The chain joins TRBV7-9 to TRBJ1-1, with 8 bases aligning to TRBD1. Losses at the gene ends were 5 bases for V and 4 bases for J; bases not matched to a gene: 6. Looked up from germline, CDR1 is SEHNR and CDR2 is FQNEAQ (reference sequence). The CDR3 contains 14 residues. The CDR3 DNA is TGTGCCAGCAGCGAACGGACAGGGAGCACTGAAGCTTTCTTT. This sequence encodes CASSERTGSTEAFF.

This clone was recorded a few times. The chain recombines TRBV30 with TRBJ1-3; 7 bases fit TRBD1. Germline assignment: CDR1 GTSNPN and CDR2 SVGIG (reference sequence). V shed 8 bases, J shed 2 bases, and the junction held 6 bases outside the gene matches. This CDR3 is built from 13 residues. CDR3 DNA: TGTGCCCGCCAGGGGGAAGCTGGAAACACCATATATTTT. As protein: CARQGEAGNTIYF.

This clone turned up a few times. The chain has TRBV7-2 and TRBJ2-1, with D perhaps TRBD2 (6 bases). CDR1 is SGHTA and CDR2 is FQGNSA in the germline V gene. Trimming shortened V by 3 bases and J by 7 bases, and 10 bases separated the two germline ends. The CDR3 loop spans 13 amino acids. The CDR3 sequence: CASSLAGRNEQFF. The DNA for the CDR3 is TGTGCCAGCAGCTTGGCGGGGCGGAATGAGCAGTTCTTC.

J is TRBJ1-2 and V is TRBV7-2; D ambiguous. Trimming left V 7 bases short and J 2 bases short, with 11 bases between. Germline lookup yields CDR1 SGHTA and CDR2 FQGNSA. This CDR3 has 13 residues. The CDR3 is CASTPDGNYGYTF. The CDR3 DNA sequence: TGTGCCAGCACCCCGGACGGAAACTATGGCTACACCTTC.

This sequence joins TRBV7-2 and TRBJ1-2, with D maybe TRBD1 (5 bases). Germline V lookup: CDR1 SGHTA, CDR2 FQGNSA. The CDR3 has 14 residues. Trimming took 0 bases from V and 5 from J, leaving 10 bases between them. As DNA, the CDR3 is TGTGCCAGCAGCTTAGCGGGGCCAGGATATGGCTACACCTTC. Amino acid sequence: CASSLAGPGYGYTF.

V usage is TRBV30 and J usage is TRBJ1-5, with a possible D match to TRBD1 (6 bases). The CDR3 covers 14 residues. V was shortened by 4 bases and J by 2 bases, with 12 bases between the two germline ends. Germline V gene sequence: CDR1 GTSNPN, CDR2 SVGIG (reference sequence). The CDR3 nucleotides read TGTGCCTGGAACACAGGGAGAGGCAATCAGCCCCAGCATTTT. Its translation is CAWNTGRGNQPQHF.

This clone turned up a few times. The rearrangement uses TRBV18 and TRBJ1-4; D remains ambiguous. The CDR3 loop spans 13 amino acids. The germline V gene has CDR1 KGHSH and CDR2 LQKENI. The V end was cut by 1 base, the J end by 8 bases, with 8 bases between. This chain's CDR3 is CASSPQGLEKLFF. In DNA form, the CDR3 reads TGTGCCAGCTCACCACAGGGATTAGAAAAACTGTTTTTT.

In this sample, this clone turned up a few times. The chain is built from TRBV10-3 and TRBJ1-5; D is ambiguous. CDR1 is ENHRY, CDR2 SYGVKD, per germline. V lost 3 bases and J 2 bases, leaving 11 bases between the germline ends. The CDR3 is 15 amino acids. The CDR3 region has the DNA TGTGCCATCAGTGAAGGACGACGGGGCAATCAGCCCCAGCATTTT. It encodes CAISEGRRGNQPQHF.